Each of the 22 T cell receptor beta chains below was sequenced from the same sample in a study of PD-1 blockade in classical Hodgkin lymphoma. This sample's time point: cycle 4 day 1 (C4D1), after more than 5 weeks of nivolumab. Relapse was seen in all patients after autologous stem cell transplantation, and brentuximab vedotin exposure was variable. Libraries were prepared by immunoSEQ multiplex PCR; TCRdb keeps only in-frame clonotypes and omits some of them. The table includes 100,000 or so clones, about 92% detected once. The source material was peripheral blood mononuclear cells (PBMCs), sampled before the fourth cycle of nivolumab. The receptors were gathered from a human donor with classical Hodgkin lymphoma.

The J gene is TRBJ2-5, the V gene TRBV18; D gene unclear. V was pared by 4 bases and J by 0 bases, with 15 bases between. The CDR3 extends over 16 amino acids. Looked up from germline, CDR1 is KGHSH and CDR2 is LQKENI. Here the CDR3 reads CASSLMALLNQETQYF. CDR3 bases: TGTGCCAGCTCACTAATGGCCCTATTAAACCAAGAGACCCAGTACTTC.

The genes are TRBV27 and TRBJ1-3, with D hard to call. V lost 3 bases and J 4 bases, leaving 7 bases between the germline ends. This CDR3 is 13 amino acids long. CDR1 is MNHEY, CDR2 SMNVEV, per germline (reference sequence). The DNA for the CDR3 is TGTGCCAGCAGTTTCAGGTCCGGAAACACCATATATTTT. Amino acid sequence: CASSFRSGNTIYF.

This clone has a single count. The rearrangement uses TRBV7-9 and TRBJ2-3; D not resolved. Germline CDR1 is SEHNR and CDR2 is FQNEAQ (reference sequence). Trimming stripped 3 bases from V and 7 bases from J, with 14 bases between. CDR3 length: 14 amino acids. The CDR3 DNA is TGTGCCAGCAGCTTCTGGTCTAGAGAGAATACGCAGTATTTT. It is translated as CASSFWSRENTQYF.

J is TRBJ1-1 and V is TRBV6-5; perhaps TRBD1 as D (5 bases). V gave up 8 bases and J gave up 3 bases, with 13 bases separating them. The CDR3 length is 13 residues. The V gene's germline CDR1 is MNHEY and CDR2 SVGAGI. Here the CDR3 reads CASRRATDTEAFF. CDR3 in DNA: TGTGCCAGCCGCAGAGCGACAGACACTGAAGCTTTCTTT.

J is TRBJ2-7 and V is TRBV29-1; weak D call: TRBD1 (6 bases). V was pared by 6 bases and J by 1 base, with 13 bases between. CDR3 length: 13 amino acids. CDR1 is SQVTM, CDR2 ANQGSEA, per germline. The DNA for the CDR3 is TGCAGCGTCATCGGGGACAATTCCTACGAGCAGTACTTC. Translation: CSVIGDNSYEQYF.

The chain combines TRBV4-1 with TRBJ2-7, with D tentatively TRBD2 (6 bases). V was shortened by 8 bases and J by 7 bases, with 24 bases between the two germline ends. Germline V CDR1 and CDR2: MGHRA, YSYEKL. The CDR3 is 15 amino acids. This CDR3 is CASVRELGPLFEQYF. As DNA, the CDR3 is TGCGCCAGCGTGCGGGAATTGGGTCCCCTCTTTGAGCAGTACTTC.

This clone was detected only once. The V gene is TRBV30, the J gene TRBJ1-2; D not resolved. The CDR3 extends over 12 amino acids. Germline V CDR1 and CDR2: GTSNPN, SVGIG (reference sequence). The ends were cut back, 6 bases at V and 1 base at J, with 9 bases in the middle. CDR3 nucleotide sequence: TGTGCCTGTACCGGGGTTAACTATGGCTACACCTTC. As protein: CACTGVNYGYTF.

The V call is TRBV6-1, the J call TRBJ2-5; D ambiguous. The CDR3 runs to 13 residues. Germline V CDR1 and CDR2: MNHNS, SASEGT. V was pared by 7 bases and J by 4 bases, with 13 bases between. The chain's CDR3 is CASTQNPTETQYF. In DNA, the CDR3 is TGTGCCAGCACCCAGAATCCGACAGAGACCCAGTACTTC.

The rearrangement links TRBV6-5 to TRBJ2-7; D is tentatively TRBD1 or TRBD2 (5 bases each). The V gene's germline CDR1 is MNHEY and CDR2 SVGAGI. V was pared by 5 bases and J by 2 bases, with 13 bases between. CDR3 length: 14 amino acids. The CDR3 reads CASSRPGRTYEQYF. The CDR3, as DNA: TGTGCCAGCAGTAGGCCGGGACGGACCTACGAGCAGTACTTC.

The rearrangement uses TRBV7-2 and TRBJ1-4; D possibly corresponds to TRBD1 (5 bases). There are 14 residues in the CDR3. CDR1 SGHTA and CDR2 FQGNSA come from the germline V gene. Trimming took off 5 bases at V and 7 bases at J, with 14 bases between the two ends. CDR3 region: CASSADWGFEKLFF. CDR3 in DNA: TGTGCCAGCAGCGCAGACTGGGGGTTTGAAAAACTGTTTTTT. Supplemented by reference TRBV7-2 and TRBJ1-4, the full variable domain reads GAGVSQSPSNKVTEKGKDVELRCDPISGHTALYWYRQSLGQGLEFLIYFQGNSAPDKSGLPSDRFSAERTGGSVSTLTIQRTQQEDSAVYLCASSADWGFEKLFFGSGTQLSVL.

This rearrangement joins TRBV4-1 to TRBJ1-1; no reliable D call. The V gene lost 4 bases and the J gene lost 3 bases, with 12 bases spanning the gap. The CDR3 consists of 14 residues. From germline, CDR1 is MGHRA and CDR2 YSYEKL. CDR3 sequence reads: CASSPPLRDTEAFF. In DNA, the CDR3 is TGCGCCAGCAGCCCTCCCCTCCGAGACACTGAAGCTTTCTTT.

This CDR3 reads CASSRQAGNSYNEQFF. CDR3 in DNA: TGTGCCAGCAGCAGGCAGGCGGGTAACTCCTACAATGAGCAGTTCTTC. The V call is TRBV21-1, the J call TRBJ2-1; the table's TRBD2 call for D was not verified on the DNA. TRBV21-1 is a known pseudogene. The CDR3 extends over 16 amino acids.

This clone was counted between two and nine times. The chain has TRBV2 and TRBJ1-3, with D unresolved. Germline V gene data show CDR1 as SNHLY and CDR2 as FYNNEI. This CDR3 is built from 12 residues. The germline V and J ends were trimmed by 2 bases and 8 bases, with 7 bases remaining between them. In DNA form, the CDR3 reads TGTGCCAGCAGTGAATGGCGGGACACCATATATTTT. Amino acids: CASSEWRDTIYF.

V usage is TRBV29-1 and J usage is TRBJ1-4, with D unresolved. The CDR3 consists of 17 residues. Germline V gene lookup returns CDR1 SQVTM and CDR2 ANQGSEA. Trimming left V 4 bases short and J 0 bases short, with 18 bases between. The CDR3 coding sequence is TGCAGCGTTGTGTGGCAGTCATCGTTTGCAACTAATGAAAAACTGTTTTTT. This sequence encodes CSVVWQSSFATNEKLFF.

The genes are TRBV2 and TRBJ2-3; no clear D gene. CDR1 SNHLY and CDR2 FYNNEI come from the germline V gene. The germline V and J ends were trimmed by 7 bases and 9 bases, with 11 bases remaining between them. The CDR3 loop spans 11 amino acids. CDR3 loop: CASTRAETQYF. The CDR3 nucleotides read TGTGCCAGCACCCGGGCTGAGACGCAGTATTTT.

The chain combines TRBV19 with TRBJ2-1; D is undetermined. V was trimmed by 4 bases and J by 2 bases, leaving 15 bases between them. Germline-derived CDR1 and CDR2 are LNHDA and SQIVND (reference sequence). The CDR3 has 16 amino acids. CDR3 coding DNA: TGTGCCAGTAGTAACCTGCCTGGCGCCCCCTACAATGAGCAGTTCTTC. It specifies CASSNLPGAPYNEQFF.

In its sample, this clone was seen once. This chain uses TRBV5-1 with TRBJ1-4, with TRBD1 identical over 7 bases. Germline CDR1 reads SGHRS; CDR2 reads YFSETQ. CDR3 length: 14 amino acids. The junction had 6 bases not matched to a gene; V was cut back by 0 bases and J by 10 bases. CDR3 sequence reads: CASSLGQGRGKLFF. The CDR3 region has the DNA TGCGCCAGCAGCTTGGGACAGGGCAGGGGAAAACTGTTTTTT. Full variable domain (outside the CDR3, taken from reference TRBV5-1 and TRBJ1-4): KAGVTQTPRYLIKTRGQQVTLSCSPISGHRSVSWYQQTPGQGLQFLFEYFSETQRNKGNFPGRFSGRQFSNSRSEMNVSTLELGDSALYLCASSLGQGRGKLFFGSGTQLSVL.

The rearrangement links TRBV6-6 to TRBJ2-1, with 7 bases aligning to TRBD2. Unmatched junction bases numbered 13, after V lost 5 bases and J lost 9 bases. The CDR3 consists of 15 residues. The germline V gene has CDR1 MNHNY and CDR2 SVGAGI (reference sequence). The CDR3 DNA is TGTGCCAGCAGTCGCGCCGGGACTACCTTTGGTGAGCAGTTCTTC. Amino acids: CASSRAGTTFGEQFF.

This rearrangement joins TRBV6-5 to TRBJ2-7; tentatively, D is TRBD2 (6 bases). Per germline, CDR1 MNHEY and CDR2 SVGAGI. The CDR3 runs 14 residues. The V end was cut by 5 bases, the J end by 3 bases, with 14 bases between. Here the CDR3 reads CASSERRGNYEQYF. The CDR3 DNA is TGTGCCAGCAGTGAGCGCCGCGGGAACTACGAGCAGTACTTC.

The rearrangement links TRBV30 to TRBJ2-5; D not resolved. The V gene lost 4 bases and the J gene lost 0 bases, with 6 bases spanning the gap. The CDR3 covers 12 residues. The germline V gene encodes CDR1 GTSNPN and CDR2 SVGIG (reference sequence). The CDR3: CAWKKYQETQYF. CDR3 sequence (DNA): TGTGCCTGGAAGAAGTACCAAGAGACCCAGTACTTC.

This chain uses TRBV5-6 with TRBJ2-1; D gene unclear. The V gene's germline CDR1 is SGHDT and CDR2 YYEEEE. The length of the CDR3 is 13 residues. V shed 0 bases and J shed 7 bases, with 8 bases lying between them. Here the CDR3 reads CASSLVNANEQFF. In nucleotides, the CDR3 is TGTGCCAGCAGCTTGGTGAACGCTAATGAGCAGTTCTTC.

The chain couples TRBV11-1 to TRBJ2-7; TRBD1 aligns across 9 bases. The CDR3 sequence is 17 residues long. The ends lost 5 bases at V and 4 bases at J; junction bases unmatched: 15. From germline, CDR1 is SGHAT and CDR2 FQDESV (reference sequence). The CDR3 protein is CASSPRQGGSLRYEQYF. The CDR3 DNA sequence: TGTGCCAGCAGCCCCAGACAGGGGGGGTCTCTTCGGTACGAGCAGTACTTC.